This T cell receptor (beta chain) derives from a study of T cell responses to AZD1222 COVID-19 vaccine. Study-wide results and caveats: Vaccine-associated CD4 TCRs spanned spike, dominant at 160-218 and 743-854. A mostly white British donor set with more females was recruited, and clonal diversity was possibly underestimated. Seropositive status at baseline applied to only five to seven AZD1222 recipients.

As to this clone: The antigen is unknown.

V shed 4 bases and J 10 bases; nucleotides not matched to a gene: 6. The CDR3 is made up of 14 amino acids. From germline, CDR1 is SGDLS and CDR2 YYNGEE. Using immunoSEQ multiplex PCR, the repertoire was profiled, and TCRdb retains in-frame clones only, with some absent. The sample yields around 120,000 clones, roughly 91% seen once. Pooling was applied to second doses at about 4 or about 12 weeks. This sample comprised peripheral blood, obtained 28 days after the second AZD1222 dose. The V gene is TRBV9, the J gene TRBJ1-6; 9 nucleotides line up with TRBD1. The clonotype comes from an adult who received the AZD1222 COVID-19 vaccine. The CDR3 DNA reads TGTGCCAGCAGCCTGACAGGGGGAGAATCACCCCTCCACTTT. It encodes CASSLTGGESPLHF.